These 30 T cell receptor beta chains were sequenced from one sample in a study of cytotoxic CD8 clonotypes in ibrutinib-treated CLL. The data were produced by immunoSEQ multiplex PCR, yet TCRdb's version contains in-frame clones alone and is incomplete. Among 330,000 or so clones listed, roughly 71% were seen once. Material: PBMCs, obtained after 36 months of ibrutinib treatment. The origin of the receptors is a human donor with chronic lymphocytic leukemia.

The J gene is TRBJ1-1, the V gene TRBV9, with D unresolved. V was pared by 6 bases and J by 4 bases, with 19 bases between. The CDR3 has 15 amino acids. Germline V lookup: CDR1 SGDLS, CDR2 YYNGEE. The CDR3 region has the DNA TGTGCCAGCAACCCTAGAATCAAAGAACCCACTGAAGCTTTCTTT. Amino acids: CASNPRIKEPTEAFF.

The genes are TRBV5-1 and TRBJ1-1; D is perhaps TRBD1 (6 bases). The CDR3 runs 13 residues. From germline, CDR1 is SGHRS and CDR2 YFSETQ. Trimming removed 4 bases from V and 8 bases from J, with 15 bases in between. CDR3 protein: CASSDRTAGEAFF. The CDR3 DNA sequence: TGCGCCAGCAGCGATCGGACAGCGGGGGAAGCTTTCTTT.

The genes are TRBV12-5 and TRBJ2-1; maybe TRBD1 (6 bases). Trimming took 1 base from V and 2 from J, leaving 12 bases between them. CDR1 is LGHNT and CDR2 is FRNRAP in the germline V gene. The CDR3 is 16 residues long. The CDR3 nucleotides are TGTGCTAGTGGTTTGGGACAGGTTGTTCCCTACAATGAGCAGTTCTTC. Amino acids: CASGLGQVVPYNEQFF.

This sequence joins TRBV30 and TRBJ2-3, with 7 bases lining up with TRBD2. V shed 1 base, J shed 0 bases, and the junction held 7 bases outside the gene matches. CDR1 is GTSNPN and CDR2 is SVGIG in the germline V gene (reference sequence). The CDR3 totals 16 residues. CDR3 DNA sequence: TGTGCCTGGAGTGCTTGCAGCGGGGAGAGCACAGATACGCAGTATTTT. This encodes CAWSACSGESTDTQYF.

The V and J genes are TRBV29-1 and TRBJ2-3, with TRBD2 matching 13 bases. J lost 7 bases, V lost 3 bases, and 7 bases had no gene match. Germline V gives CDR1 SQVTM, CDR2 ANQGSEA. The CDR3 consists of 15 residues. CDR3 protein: CSVEIPGLAGNTQYF. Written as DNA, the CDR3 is TGCAGCGTTGAGATACCGGGACTAGCGGGGAATACGCAGTATTTT.

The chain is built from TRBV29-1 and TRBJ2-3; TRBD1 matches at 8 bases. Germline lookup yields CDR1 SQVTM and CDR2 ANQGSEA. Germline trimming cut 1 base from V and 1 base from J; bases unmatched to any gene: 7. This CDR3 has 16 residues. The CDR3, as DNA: TGCAGCGTTGAAGGGCCTTCGACAGGGGGCACAGATACGCAGTATTTT. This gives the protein CSVEGPSTGGTDTQYF.

In DNA form, the CDR3 reads TGTGCCAGCAGCTCAATCCACCTGACTAGCGGGTTCAATGAGCAGTTCTTC. This sequence encodes CASSSIHLTSGFNEQFF. V is TRBV7-2 and J is TRBJ2-1; 10 nucleotides match TRBD2. J was trimmed by 6 bases and V by 4 bases; bases with no gene match: 12. The germline V gene has CDR1 SGHTA and CDR2 FQGNSA. The CDR3 spans 17 residues.

CDR3 region: CAISGSGFDTGELFF. In DNA form, the CDR3 reads TGTGCCATCAGTGGATCAGGGTTCGACACCGGGGAGCTGTTTTTT. The chain carries TRBV10-3 and TRBJ2-2; possibly TRBD1 for D (5 bases). The germline CDR1 and CDR2 sequences are ENHRY and SYGVKD. Trimming pared 4 bases from V and 3 bases from J, leaving 12 bases between. This CDR3 comprises 15 residues.

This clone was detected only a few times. As DNA, the CDR3 is TGTGCCAGCAGCTCACCTGACAGGGTCCCCTACACCTTC. Its protein product is CASSSPDRVPYTF. J is TRBJ1-2 and V is TRBV5-4; 7 nucleotides line up with TRBD1. CDR3 length equals 13 residues. The J segment lost 10 bases and the V segment lost 3 bases, leaving 9 bases of the junction unmatched. Looked up from germline, CDR1 is SGHNT and CDR2 is YYREEE (reference sequence).

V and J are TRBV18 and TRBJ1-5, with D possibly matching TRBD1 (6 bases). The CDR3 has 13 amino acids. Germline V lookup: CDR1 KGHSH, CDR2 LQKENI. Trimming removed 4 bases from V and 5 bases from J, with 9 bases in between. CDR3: CASSLQGDQPQHF. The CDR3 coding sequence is TGTGCCAGCTCACTACAGGGAGATCAGCCCCAGCATTTT.

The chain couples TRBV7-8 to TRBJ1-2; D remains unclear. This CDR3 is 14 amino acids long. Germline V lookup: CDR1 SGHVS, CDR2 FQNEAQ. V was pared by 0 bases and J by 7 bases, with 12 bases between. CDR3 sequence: CASSLAGPIGGYTF. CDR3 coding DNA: TGTGCCAGCAGCTTAGCGGGCCCCATCGGTGGCTACACCTTC.

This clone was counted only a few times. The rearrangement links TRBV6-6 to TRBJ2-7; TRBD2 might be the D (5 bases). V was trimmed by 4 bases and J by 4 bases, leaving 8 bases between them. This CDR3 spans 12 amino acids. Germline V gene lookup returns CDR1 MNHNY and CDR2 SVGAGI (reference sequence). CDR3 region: CASSSGFYEQYF. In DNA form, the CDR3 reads TGTGCCAGCAGTTCGGGATTTTACGAGCAGTACTTC.

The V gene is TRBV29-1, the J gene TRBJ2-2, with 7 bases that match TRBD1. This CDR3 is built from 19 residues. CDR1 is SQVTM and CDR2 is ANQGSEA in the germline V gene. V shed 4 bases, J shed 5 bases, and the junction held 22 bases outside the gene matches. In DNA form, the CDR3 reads TGCAGCGTTGGCGCGGGCGTGGGGGAGTGGACAGGAAGGACCGGGGAGCTGTTTTTT. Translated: CSVGAGVGEWTGRTGELFF.

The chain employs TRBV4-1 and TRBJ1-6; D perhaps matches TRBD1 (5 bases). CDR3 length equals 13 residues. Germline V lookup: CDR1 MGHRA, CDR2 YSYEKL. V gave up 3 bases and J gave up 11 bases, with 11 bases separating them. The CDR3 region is CASSQIRVPPLHF. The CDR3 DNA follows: TGCGCCAGCAGCCAGATCAGGGTCCCACCCCTCCACTTT.

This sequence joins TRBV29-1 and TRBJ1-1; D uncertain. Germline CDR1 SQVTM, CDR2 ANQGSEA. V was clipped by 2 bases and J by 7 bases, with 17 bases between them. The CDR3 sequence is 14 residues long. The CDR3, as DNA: TGCAGCGTTGAACCCCGGTTGAGGGTGATTGAAGCTTTCTTT. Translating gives CSVEPRLRVIEAFF.

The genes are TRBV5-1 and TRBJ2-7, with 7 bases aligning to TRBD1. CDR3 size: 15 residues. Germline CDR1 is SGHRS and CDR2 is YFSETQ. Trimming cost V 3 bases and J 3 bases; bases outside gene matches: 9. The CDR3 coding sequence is TGCGCCAGCAGCTACCGGGCACAGGGGATCTACGAGCAGTACTTC. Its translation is CASSYRAQGIYEQYF. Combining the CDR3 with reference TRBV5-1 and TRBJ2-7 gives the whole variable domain KAGVTQTPRYLIKTRGQQVTLSCSPISGHRSVSWYQQTPGQGLQFLFEYFSETQRNKGNFPGRFSGRQFSNSRSEMNVSTLELGDSALYLCASSYRAQGIYEQYFGPGTRLTVT.

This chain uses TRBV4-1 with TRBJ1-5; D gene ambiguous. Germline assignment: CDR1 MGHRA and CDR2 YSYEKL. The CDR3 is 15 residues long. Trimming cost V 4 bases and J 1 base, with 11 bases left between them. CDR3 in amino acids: CASSPNEGSNQPQHF. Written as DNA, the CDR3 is TGCGCCAGCAGCCCTAACGAGGGCAGCAATCAGCCCCAGCATTTT.

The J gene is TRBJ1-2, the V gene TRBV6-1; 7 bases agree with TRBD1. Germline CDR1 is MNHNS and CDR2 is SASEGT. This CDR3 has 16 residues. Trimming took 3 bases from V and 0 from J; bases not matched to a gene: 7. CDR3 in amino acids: CASSDLTGKTNYGYTF. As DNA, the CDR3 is TGTGCCAGCAGTGACTTGACAGGGAAAACTAACTATGGCTACACCTTC.

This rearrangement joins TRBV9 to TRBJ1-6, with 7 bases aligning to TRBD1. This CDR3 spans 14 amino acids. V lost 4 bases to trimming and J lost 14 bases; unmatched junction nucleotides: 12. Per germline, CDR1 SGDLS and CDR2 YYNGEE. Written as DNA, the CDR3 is TGTGCCAGCAGCCGAGATCAGGGGGGGTGGTCCCTCCACTTT. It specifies CASSRDQGGWSLHF.

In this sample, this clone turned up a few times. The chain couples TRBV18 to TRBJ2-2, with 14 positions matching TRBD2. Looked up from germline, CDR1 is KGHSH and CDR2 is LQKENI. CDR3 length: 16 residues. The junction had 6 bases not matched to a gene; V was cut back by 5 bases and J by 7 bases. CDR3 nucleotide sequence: TGTGCCAGCTCATCCCGGACTAGCGGGAGGCTCGGGGAGCTGTTTTTT. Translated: CASSSRTSGRLGELFF.

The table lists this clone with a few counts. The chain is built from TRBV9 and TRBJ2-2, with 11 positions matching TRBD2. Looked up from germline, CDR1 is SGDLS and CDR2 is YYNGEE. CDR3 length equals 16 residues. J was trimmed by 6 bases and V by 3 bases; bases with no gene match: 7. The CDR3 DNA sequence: TGTGCCAGCAGCGCACTAGCGGGAGTCGGTCCCGGGGAGCTGTTTTTT. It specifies CASSALAGVGPGELFF.

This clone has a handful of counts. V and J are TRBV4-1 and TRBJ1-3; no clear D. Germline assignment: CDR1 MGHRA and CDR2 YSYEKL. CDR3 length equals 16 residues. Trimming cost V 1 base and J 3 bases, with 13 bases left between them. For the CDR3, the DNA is TGCGCCAGCAGCCAAGTAACGAGACCATTTGGAAACACCATATATTTT. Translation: CASSQVTRPFGNTIYF.

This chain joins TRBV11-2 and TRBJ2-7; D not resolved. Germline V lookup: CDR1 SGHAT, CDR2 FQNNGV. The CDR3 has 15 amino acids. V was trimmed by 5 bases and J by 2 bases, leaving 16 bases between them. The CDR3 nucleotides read TGTGCCAGCAGCGGGCCCCTGGGGTCGGCCTACGAGCAGTACTTC. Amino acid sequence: CASSGPLGSAYEQYF.

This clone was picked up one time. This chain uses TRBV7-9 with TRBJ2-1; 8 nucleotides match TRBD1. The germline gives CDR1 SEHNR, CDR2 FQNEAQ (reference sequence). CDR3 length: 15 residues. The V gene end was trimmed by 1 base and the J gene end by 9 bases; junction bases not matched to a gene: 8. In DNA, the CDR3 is TGTGCCAGCAGCTTAGGGGGAACAGGGGGTCGTGAGCAGTTCTTC. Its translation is CASSLGGTGGREQFF.

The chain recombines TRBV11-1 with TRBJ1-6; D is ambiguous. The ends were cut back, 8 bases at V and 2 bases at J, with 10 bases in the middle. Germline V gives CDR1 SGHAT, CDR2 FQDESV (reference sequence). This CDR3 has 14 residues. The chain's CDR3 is CASGTGAYNSPLHF. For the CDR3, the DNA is TGTGCCAGCGGAACCGGGGCCTATAATTCACCCCTCCACTTT.

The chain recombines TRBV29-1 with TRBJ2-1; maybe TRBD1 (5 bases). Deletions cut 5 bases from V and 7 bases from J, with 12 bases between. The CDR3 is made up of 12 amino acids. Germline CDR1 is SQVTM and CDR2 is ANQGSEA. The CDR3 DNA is TGCAGCGTTAGGGGTGTGGTGAATGAGCAGTTCTTC. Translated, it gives CSVRGVVNEQFF.

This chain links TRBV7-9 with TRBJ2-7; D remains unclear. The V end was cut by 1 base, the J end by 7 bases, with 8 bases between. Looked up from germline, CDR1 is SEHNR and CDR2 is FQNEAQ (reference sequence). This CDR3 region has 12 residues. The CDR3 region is CASSLELVEQYF. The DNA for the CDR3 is TGTGCCAGCAGCTTAGAGTTGGTTGAGCAGTACTTC.

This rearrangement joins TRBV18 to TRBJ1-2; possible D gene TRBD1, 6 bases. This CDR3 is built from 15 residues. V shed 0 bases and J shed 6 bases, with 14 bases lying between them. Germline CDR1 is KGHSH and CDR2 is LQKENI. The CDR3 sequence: CASSPPEGVFHGYTF. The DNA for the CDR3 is TGTGCCAGCTCACCACCGGAGGGGGTGTTCCATGGCTACACCTTC.

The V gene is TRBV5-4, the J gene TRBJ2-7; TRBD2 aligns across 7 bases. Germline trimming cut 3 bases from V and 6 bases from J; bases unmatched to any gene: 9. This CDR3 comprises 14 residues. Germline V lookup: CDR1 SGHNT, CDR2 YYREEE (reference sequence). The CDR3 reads CASSSGGRAREQYF. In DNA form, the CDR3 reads TGTGCCAGCAGCTCGGGGGGACGGGCCCGCGAGCAGTACTTC.

The CDR3: CASSLFTYEQYF. CDR3 DNA sequence: TGTGCCAGCAGCCTTTTTACCTACGAGCAGTACTTC. This chain uses TRBV7-9 with TRBJ2-7; D gene ambiguous. The CDR3 has 12 residues. CDR1 and CDR2 (germline): SEHNR, FQNEAQ (reference sequence). The ends were cut back, 5 bases at V and 2 bases at J, with 7 bases in the middle.